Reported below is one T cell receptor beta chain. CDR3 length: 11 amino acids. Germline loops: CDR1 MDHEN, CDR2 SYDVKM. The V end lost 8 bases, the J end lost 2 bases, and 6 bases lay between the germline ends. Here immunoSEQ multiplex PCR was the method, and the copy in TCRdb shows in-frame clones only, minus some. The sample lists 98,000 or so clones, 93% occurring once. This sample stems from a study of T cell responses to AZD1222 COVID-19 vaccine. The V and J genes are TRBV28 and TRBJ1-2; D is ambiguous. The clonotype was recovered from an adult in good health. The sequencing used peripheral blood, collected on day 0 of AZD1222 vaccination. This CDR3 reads CASQLNYGYTF. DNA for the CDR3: TGTGCCAGCCAATTGAACTATGGCTACACCTTC.